Shown below are 8 T cell receptor beta chains from a single sample sequenced in a study of cytomegalovirus exposure and HLA in healthy donors. Both 60 Vbeta primers and 13 Jbeta primers went into the PCR. Profiling relied on immunoSEQ multiplex PCR, and the TCRdb table lists in-frame clones only, not all of them. This table holds approximately 160,000 clones, around 83% found once. The material sequenced was PBMCs. The receptors shown here come from a middle-aged man in good health and CMV-seropositive.

The V gene is TRBV28, the J gene TRBJ2-5, with TRBD1 matching over 8 bases. Germline V gene data show CDR1 as MDHEN and CDR2 as SYDVKM. Unmatched junction bases numbered 8, after V lost 7 bases and J lost 7 bases. The CDR3 runs to 13 residues. The CDR3 DNA sequence: TGTGCCAGCACCCCCGGACAGGGCGCGACCCAGTACTTC. This translates into CASTPGQGATQYF.

The rearrangement uses TRBV4-2 and TRBJ1-4; D unclear. This CDR3 is 17 amino acids long. The V gene lost 0 bases and the J gene lost 5 bases, with 16 bases spanning the gap. Germline lookup yields CDR1 LGHNA and CDR2 YNFKEQ. This CDR3 reads CASSQDFPAGGNEKLFF. The CDR3 region has the DNA TGTGCCAGCAGCCAAGATTTCCCGGCAGGAGGAAATGAAAAACTGTTTTTT.

The chain combines TRBV9 with TRBJ1-2; a possible D gene is TRBD1 (5 bases). The CDR3 covers 15 residues. Trimming left V 3 bases short and J 0 bases short, with 12 bases between. Looked up from germline, CDR1 is SGDLS and CDR2 is YYNGEE. The CDR3 reads CASSAAGTSNYGYTF. In DNA form, the CDR3 reads TGTGCCAGCAGCGCCGCCGGGACTTCTAACTATGGCTACACCTTC. Based on the CDR3 plus reference TRBV9 and TRBJ1-2, the full variable domain is DSGVTQTPKHLITATGQRVTLRCSPRSGDLSVYWYQQSLDQGLQFLIQYYNGEERAKGNILERFSAQQFPDLHSELNLSSLELGDSALYFCASSAAGTSNYGYTFGSGTRLTVV.

CDR3 residues: CASGTDLTGELFF. In DNA, the CDR3 is TGTGCCAGCGGGACAGACCTCACCGGGGAGCTGTTTTTT. The chain recombines TRBV2 with TRBJ2-2, with 7 nucleotides matching TRBD1. From germline, CDR1 is SNHLY and CDR2 FYNNEI. The V segment lost 8 bases and the J segment 4 bases; nucleotides outside the gene matches: 4. The CDR3 extends over 13 amino acids.

The chain combines TRBV2 with TRBJ2-5; 8 bases align to TRBD1. The DNA matches TRBJ2-7 better at its end, which makes the J call doubtful. Germline V gives CDR1 SNHLY, CDR2 FYNNEI. This CDR3 has 15 amino acids. This chain's CDR3 is CASSKLDRAGHEQYF. DNA of the CDR3: TGTGCCAGCAGTAAGTTGGACAGGGCGGGGCACGAGCAGTACTTC.

The chain employs TRBV27 and TRBJ1-1, with a tentative D call TRBD1 (5 bases). This CDR3 spans 16 amino acids. Germline CDR1 and CDR2: MNHEY and SMNVEV (reference sequence). V lost 3 bases, J lost 0 bases, and 14 bases lay in between. CDR3 coding DNA: TGTGCCAGCAGTTTCCTCATCGACAGTCTGAACACTGAAGCTTTCTTT. It specifies CASSFLIDSLNTEAFF.

Remarks on this clone: The junction departs from germline at one end; a sequencing error may be responsible. The CDR3 region is CSSSLTPRLSGANVLTF. In DNA, the CDR3 is TGTTCCAGCAGCTTGACTCCACGCCTCTCTGGGGCCAACGTCCTGACTTTC. V usage is TRBV7-9 and J usage is TRBJ2-6; D not resolved. The V gene's germline CDR1 is SEHNR and CDR2 FQNEAQ (reference sequence). The CDR3 extends over 17 amino acids.

This chain joins TRBV6-6 and TRBJ1-1, with TRBD1 as a possible D gene (5 bases). The CDR3 is 14 residues long. V lost 4 bases, J lost 6 bases, and 15 bases lay in between. Germline V gives CDR1 MNHNY, CDR2 SVGAGI (reference sequence). For the CDR3, the DNA is TGTGCCAGCAGTTCCGGGGGGGGGAGGGCTGAAGCTTTCTTT. This translates into CASSSGGGRAEAFF.